These 5 T cell receptor beta chains share one sample of origin, sequenced in a study of blood T cells in healthy people across ages. Through a sample-barcoded 5' primer and a J-beta primer mix, a second PCR was run for roughly 6 to 11 cycles. TCRdb called the 5' RACE reads again in MiXCR, with one record for every CDR3 protein. The repertoire holds some 850,000 distinct CDR3 sequences, with around 25% as singletons. These data were likewise used in another study, on T cells of mothers and their children.

Sequenced sample: blood. These receptors were collected from a boy aged 5-17 years in good health.

This clonotype was detected a few times. This chain uses TRBV12-3 or TRBV12-4 with TRBJ2-3; tentatively, D is TRBD2 (6 bases). V was shortened by 5 bases and J by 6 bases, with 18 bases between the two germline ends. The CDR3 runs to 15 residues. The chain's CDR3 is CASSPFWGGVDTQYF. The CDR3 DNA sequence: TGTGCCAGCAGTCCCTTCTGGGGCGGGGTGGATACGCAGTATTTT.

This clonotype was picked up a small number of times. The V call is TRBV11-3, the J call TRBJ2-2; D is undetermined. Germline CDR1 is SGHNT and CDR2 is YENEEA. The ends were cut back, 0 bases at V and 2 bases at J, with 7 bases in the middle. The CDR3 has 15 amino acids. The CDR3 DNA follows: TGTGCCAGCAGCTTAGACAGGAGAAACACCGGGGAGCTGTTTTTT. Its translation: CASSLDRRNTGELFF.

This chain's CDR3 is CASSSLGIHGYTF. The CDR3 DNA reads TGTGCCAGCAGTTCGCTGGGAATCCATGGCTACACCTTC. The chain links TRBV12-3 or TRBV12-4 to TRBJ1-2; D remains ambiguous. The CDR3 totals 13 residues. Trimming took off 4 bases at V and 6 bases at J, with 12 bases between the two ends.

This clonotype has more than one count but fewer than ten. The rearrangement links TRBV14 to TRBJ1-2; D unresolved. Trimming shortened V by 3 bases and J by 5 bases, and 13 bases separated the two germline ends. This CDR3 comprises 14 residues. Germline V CDR1 and CDR2: SGHDN, FVKESK. CDR3 bases: TGTGCCAGCAGCCAGGGGAATCCCTTTTATGGCTACACCTTC. This sequence encodes CASSQGNPFYGYTF.

There are a few counts of this clonotype. The V and J genes are TRBV7-3 and TRBJ2-3; D unresolved. Trimming pared 3 bases from V and 5 bases from J, leaving 9 bases between. The germline CDR1 and CDR2 sequences are SGHTA and FQGTGA. This CDR3 has 13 amino acids. This chain's CDR3 is CASSFRNGDTQYF. The CDR3 DNA sequence: TGTGCCAGCAGCTTTAGAAATGGAGATACGCAGTATTTT.